Listed below are T cell receptor beta chains from one sample, sequenced in a study of cytotoxic CD8 clonotypes in ibrutinib-treated CLL. Sequencing used immunoSEQ multiplex PCR; TCRdb keeps in-frame clones, though not all of them. The table shows around 41,000 clones, with roughly three quarters occurring only once. The sequenced sample was PBMCs, obtained at disease progression, from a patient treated with ibrutinib. Every receptor here comes from a human donor with chronic lymphocytic leukemia. The CDR3 runs from the conserved cysteine through the conserved F or W. Fields, in order: D gene, J gene, V gene, clone size, CDR3 DNA, CDR3 protein. A D gene is named only where the DNA matches it firmly. Where a row states a size, it is once, few, many or the class of an expanded clone; other rows omit it.

d_call: -; j_call: TRBJ1-4; v_call: TRBV5-1; clone_size: -; cdr3_nt: TGCGCCAGCAGCTTGGAGGGTCGGGGAGGCGGTGAAAAACTGTTTTTT; cdr3_aa: CASSLEGRGGGEKLFF
d_call: -; j_call: TRBJ1-1; v_call: TRBV5-4; clone_size: -; cdr3_nt: TGTGCCAGCAGCTGGCGGGGTGGGAACACTGAAGCTTTCTTT; cdr3_aa: CASSWRGGNTEAFF
d_call: -; j_call: TRBJ2-7; v_call: TRBV28; clone_size: few; cdr3_nt: TGTGCCAGCAGTTTGTGGTACGAGCAGTACTTC; cdr3_aa: CASSLWYEQYF
d_call: -; j_call: TRBJ2-1; v_call: TRBV6-6; clone_size: medium-sized; cdr3_nt: TGTGCCAGCACGTCCCGGGACAATGAGCAGTTCTTC; cdr3_aa: CASTSRDNEQFF
d_call: TRBD1; j_call: TRBJ2-7; v_call: TRBV5-1; clone_size: once; cdr3_nt: TGCGCCAGCACCTTGACAGGGTCCTTGGGCGAGCAGTACTTC; cdr3_aa: CASTLTGSLGEQYF
d_call: -; j_call: TRBJ2-5; v_call: TRBV5-1; clone_size: -; cdr3_nt: TGCGCCAGCAGCTATTGGGGGCAGCTCTCTGAAGAGACCCAGTACTTC; cdr3_aa: CASSYWGQLSEETQYF
d_call: TRBD1; j_call: TRBJ2-7; v_call: TRBV6-1; clone_size: -; cdr3_nt: TGTGCCAGCAGGGTGGACAGGGGAGACCACGAGCAGTACTTC; cdr3_aa: CASRVDRGDHEQYF
d_call: -; j_call: TRBJ1-1; v_call: TRBV13; clone_size: few; cdr3_nt: TGTGCCAGCAGCCCCCCCCGAGGGGCTGAAGCTTTCTTT; cdr3_aa: CASSPPRGAEAFF
d_call: -; j_call: TRBJ1-2; v_call: TRBV6-1; clone_size: -; cdr3_nt: TGTGCCAGCAGTGCCCTGGCTAACTATGGCTACACCTTC; cdr3_aa: CASSALANYGYTF
d_call: -; j_call: TRBJ2-1; v_call: TRBV29-1; clone_size: few; cdr3_nt: TGCAGCGTTATCCGACGTGCTGAGCAGTTCTTC; cdr3_aa: CSVIRRAEQFF
d_call: TRBD2; j_call: TRBJ2-1; v_call: TRBV5-6; clone_size: few; cdr3_nt: TGTGCCAGCAGCAGCGGTAGGATTCTAGCGGGGAATGATAATGAGCAGTTCTTC; cdr3_aa: CASSSGRILAGNDNEQFF
d_call: -; j_call: TRBJ2-3; v_call: TRBV4-2; clone_size: -; cdr3_nt: TGTGCCAGCAGCCACCCCCAAGCTAGCACAGATACGCAGTATTTT; cdr3_aa: CASSHPQASTDTQYF
d_call: -; j_call: TRBJ1-5; v_call: TRBV6-4; clone_size: -; cdr3_nt: TGTGCCAGCAGCCCAGAGGGGGGGCAGCCCCAGCATTTT; cdr3_aa: CASSPEGGQPQHF
d_call: -; j_call: TRBJ1-2; v_call: TRBV18; clone_size: -; cdr3_nt: TGTGCCAGCTCACCACTGGCAGACCCTTATGGCTACACCTTC; cdr3_aa: CASSPLADPYGYTF
d_call: -; j_call: TRBJ2-3; v_call: TRBV6-5; clone_size: -; cdr3_nt: TGTGCCAGCAGTCCAGTCAACGAGGGCACAGATACGCAGTATTTT; cdr3_aa: CASSPVNEGTDTQYF
d_call: TRBD1; j_call: TRBJ1-2; v_call: TRBV14; clone_size: -; cdr3_nt: TGTGCCAGCAGCCAAGCCGGGACAGGGGTTAACTATGGCTACACCTTC; cdr3_aa: CASSQAGTGVNYGYTF
d_call: TRBD2; j_call: TRBJ2-1; v_call: TRBV19; clone_size: -; cdr3_nt: TGTGCCAGTAGTATAGACTGGGGCGGGGGGTACAATGAGCAGTTCTTC; cdr3_aa: CASSIDWGGGYNEQFF
d_call: TRBD1; j_call: TRBJ1-1; v_call: TRBV18; clone_size: -; cdr3_nt: TGTGCCAGCTCACCAACAGGGGGTGAGACTGAAGCTTTCTTT; cdr3_aa: CASSPTGGETEAFF
d_call: -; j_call: TRBJ1-1; v_call: TRBV10-2; clone_size: -; cdr3_nt: TGCGCCAGCAGAGACAGAAACACTGAAGCTTTCTTT; cdr3_aa: CASRDRNTEAFF
d_call: -; j_call: TRBJ1-1; v_call: TRBV5-8; clone_size: -; cdr3_nt: TGTGCCAGCAGCCCCGGCGTTGGGGCCGACACTGAAGCTTTCTTT; cdr3_aa: CASSPGVGADTEAFF
d_call: -; j_call: TRBJ2-2; v_call: TRBV5-6; clone_size: -; cdr3_nt: TGTGCCAGCAGCGATACCGGGCCTGACACCGGGGAGCTGTTTTTT; cdr3_aa: CASSDTGPDTGELFF
d_call: TRBD2; j_call: TRBJ2-3; v_call: TRBV11-2; clone_size: -; cdr3_nt: TGTGCCAGCAGCTTGCTAGCGGGACTGAGCACAGATACGCAGTATTTT; cdr3_aa: CASSLLAGLSTDTQYF
d_call: TRBD2; j_call: TRBJ2-4; v_call: TRBV12-5; clone_size: once; cdr3_nt: TGTGCTAGTGGTTCGTACCCGGGACTAGCGAGGGGGGCCAAAAACATTCAGTACTTC; cdr3_aa: CASGSYPGLARGAKNIQYF
d_call: -; j_call: TRBJ1-5; v_call: TRBV7-8; clone_size: few; cdr3_nt: TGTGCCAGCAGCTTTCGCAATCAGCCCCAGCATTTT; cdr3_aa: CASSFRNQPQHF
d_call: -; j_call: TRBJ1-2; v_call: TRBV28; clone_size: -; cdr3_nt: TGTGCCAGCAGTTTATTAAGGGACGTATATGGCTACACCTTC; cdr3_aa: CASSLLRDVYGYTF
d_call: -; j_call: TRBJ1-1; v_call: TRBV9; clone_size: -; cdr3_nt: TGTGCCAGCAGCGTAGTTCTATGGAACACTGAAGCTTTCTTT; cdr3_aa: CASSVVLWNTEAFF
d_call: -; j_call: TRBJ2-7; v_call: TRBV19; clone_size: -; cdr3_nt: TGTGCCAGTAGTACCGGTATCGGGGGCCACGAGCAGTACTTC; cdr3_aa: CASSTGIGGHEQYF
d_call: -; j_call: TRBJ2-1; v_call: TRBV10-3; clone_size: -; cdr3_nt: TGTGCCATCACCCCGGGGCGGGACAATGAGCAGTTCTTC; cdr3_aa: CAITPGRDNEQFF
d_call: -; j_call: TRBJ2-2; v_call: TRBV28; clone_size: -; cdr3_nt: TGTGCCAGCAGTCTCGACCTCCGGTCCGGGGGAGGCACCGGGGAGCTGTTTTTT; cdr3_aa: CASSLDLRSGGGTGELFF
d_call: -; j_call: TRBJ2-1; v_call: TRBV5-1; clone_size: -; cdr3_nt: TGCGCCAGCAGGGGATGGGGGGGCGCCTCCTACAATGAGCAGTTCTTC; cdr3_aa: CASRGWGGASYNEQFF
d_call: -; j_call: TRBJ1-1; v_call: TRBV7-3; clone_size: -; cdr3_nt: TGTGCCAGCAGCTTCCAGGGGAACACTGAAGCTTTCTTT; cdr3_aa: CASSFQGNTEAFF
d_call: -; j_call: TRBJ1-2; v_call: TRBV27; clone_size: -; cdr3_nt: TGTGCCAGCAGTTCTCGGTTAGGAGCCGGCTATGGCTACACCTTC; cdr3_aa: CASSSRLGAGYGYTF
d_call: -; j_call: TRBJ1-4; v_call: TRBV18; clone_size: -; cdr3_nt: TGTGCCAGCTCACCGTATGGGGGGACTAATGAAAAACTGTTTTTT; cdr3_aa: CASSPYGGTNEKLFF
d_call: -; j_call: TRBJ2-3; v_call: TRBV6-4; clone_size: -; cdr3_nt: TGTGCCAGCAGTGACGCAATGACAGATACGCAGTATTTT; cdr3_aa: CASSDAMTDTQYF
d_call: -; j_call: TRBJ1-1; v_call: TRBV6-5; clone_size: -; cdr3_nt: TGTGCCAGCAGTTACAGCGTGGACAGGAACACTGAAGCTTTCTTT; cdr3_aa: CASSYSVDRNTEAFF
d_call: TRBD2; j_call: TRBJ2-1; v_call: TRBV5-4; clone_size: -; cdr3_nt: TGTGCCAGCAGCTCCCCGCGGACGGGGGGGGATGAGCAGTTCTTC; cdr3_aa: CASSSPRTGGDEQFF
d_call: TRBD1; j_call: TRBJ1-2; v_call: TRBV5-4; clone_size: -; cdr3_nt: TGTGCCAGCAGCTTGTTGACAGGGCGGAGGGGCTACACCTTC; cdr3_aa: CASSLLTGRRGYTF
d_call: -; j_call: TRBJ1-2; v_call: TRBV29-1; clone_size: -; cdr3_nt: TGCAGCGTTGAAGGGGCTGGCTACACCTTC; cdr3_aa: CSVEGAGYTF
d_call: -; j_call: TRBJ2-6; v_call: TRBV5-4; clone_size: -; cdr3_nt: TGTGCCAGCAGCTTGCCCTCTCCTGGGGCCAACGTCCTGACTTTC; cdr3_aa: CASSLPSPGANVLTF
d_call: -; j_call: TRBJ2-3; v_call: TRBV6-1; clone_size: -; cdr3_nt: TGTGCCAGCAGTGAGATGATTACGACTCGAGGGAGCACAGATACGCAGTATTTT; cdr3_aa: CASSEMITTRGSTDTQYF